The 20 T cell receptor beta chains below were found in one sample sequenced in a study of neurological immune-mediated disorders. TCRdb redid the calling of the 5' RACE reads with MiXCR, one entry per CDR3 protein. The profile covers about 55,000 distinct CDR3 sequences, with approximately 4.1% appearing a single time and 2.9% taken by the ten largest. Source material: PBMCs. Receptors originate from a man in his fifties or sixties with multiple sclerosis.

At least ten counts were recorded for this clonotype. The rearrangement links TRBV13 to TRBJ2-1, with 12 bases that match TRBD2. Looked up from germline, CDR1 is PRHDT and CDR2 is FYEKMQ (reference sequence). The CDR3 extends over 14 amino acids. Unmatched junction bases numbered 3, after V lost 2 bases and J lost 10 bases. CDR3: CASSLRLAGGEQFF. The CDR3 DNA reads TGTGCCAGCAGCTTACGGCTAGCGGGAGGGGAGCAGTTCTTC.

This clonotype was seen repeatedly, ten times or more. The rearrangement joins TRBV12-3 or TRBV12-4 to TRBJ2-3; D may be TRBD2 (5 bases). The germline V and J ends were trimmed by 10 bases and 1 base, with 15 bases remaining between them. The CDR3 is made up of 14 amino acids. The CDR3 reads CATSGSGRTDTQYF. The CDR3 DNA is TGTGCCACCTCGGGGAGTGGTCGCACAGATACGCAGTATTTT.

This clonotype was seen at least ten times. The J gene is TRBJ2-7, the V gene TRBV12-3 or TRBV12-4, with TRBD2 identical over 16 bases. The ends lost 4 bases at V and 2 bases at J; junction bases unmatched: 2. The CDR3 sequence is 16 residues long. The CDR3 loop reads CASSSGTSGRAYEQYF. DNA of the CDR3: TGTGCCAGCAGTTCCGGGACTAGCGGGAGGGCCTACGAGCAGTACTTC.

This clonotype was detected many times. The chain joins TRBV5-1 to TRBJ1-1; no clear D gene. The CDR3 spans 14 residues. Trimming shortened V by 4 bases and J by 0 bases, and 10 bases separated the two germline ends. Germline V CDR1 and CDR2: SGHRS, YFSETQ. CDR3 region: CASSPANMNTEAFF. The CDR3 DNA sequence: TGCGCCAGCAGCCCTGCCAACATGAACACTGAAGCTTTCTTT.

V and J are TRBV7-6 and TRBJ2-7, with D tentatively TRBD1 (6 bases). CDR1 SGHVS and CDR2 FNYEAQ come from the germline V gene. The CDR3 runs 13 residues. V gave up 5 bases and J gave up 3 bases, with 11 bases separating them. The CDR3 is CASSAGQSYEQYF. CDR3 coding DNA: TGTGCCAGCAGCGCCGGACAGAGCTACGAGCAGTACTTC.

This chain links TRBV5-1 with TRBJ2-2, with D possibly being TRBD1 (6 bases). Germline V lookup: CDR1 SGHRS, CDR2 YFSETQ. This CDR3 has 12 amino acids. Trimming removed 2 bases at V and 8 bases at J, with 7 bases between. CDR3 sequence: CASSFTGGELFF. The CDR3 DNA follows: TGCGCCAGCAGCTTTACAGGGGGGGAGCTGTTTTTT.

This clonotype has only a few counts. The genes are TRBV20-1 and TRBJ2-3, with D maybe TRBD2 (6 bases). The CDR3 totals 15 residues. Germline lookup yields CDR1 DFQATT and CDR2 SNEGSKA (reference sequence). With 0 bases removed from V and 2 bases from J, the gap between germline ends came to 12 bases. The CDR3 DNA is TGCAGTGCTAGAGATCTGGCGGGACTCACAGATACGCAGTATTTT. It is translated as CSARDLAGLTDTQYF.

Only a few counts were recorded for this clonotype. This may arise from a read error, as a much more abundant clone is one base away. The chain combines TRBV5-1 with TRBJ2-7; TRBD2 is a possible D gene (5 bases). The CDR3 has 13 residues. Per germline, CDR1 SGHRS and CDR2 YFSETQ. V lost 0 bases and J lost 7, with 11 bases in between. This CDR3 reads CASSLGTPEEQYF. In DNA form, the CDR3 reads TGCGCCAGCAGCTTGGGGACTCCCGAAGAGCAGTACTTC.

This clonotype was seen at least ten times. The V and J genes are TRBV30 and TRBJ2-2; 10 bases fit TRBD2. The CDR3 runs to 15 residues. The germline gives CDR1 GTSNPN, CDR2 SVGIG (reference sequence). V lost 0 bases and J lost 3; bases outside the gene matches: 1. Here the CDR3 reads CAWSVAGGHTGELFF. CDR3 nucleotides: TGTGCCTGGAGTGTAGCGGGAGGGCACACCGGGGAGCTGTTTTTT.

This clonotype was recorded a few times. One base away lies a much larger clone, so this may be a sequencing read error. V and J are TRBV5-1 and TRBJ2-1; a weak D match, TRBD2 (5 bases). CDR3 length equals 13 residues. Trimming shortened V by 4 bases and J by 4 bases, and 9 bases separated the two germline ends. Germline values: CDR1 SGHRS, CDR2 YFSETQ. CDR3 nucleotides: TGCGCCAGCAGCGGCACGGGGTACAATGAGCAGTTCTTC. This sequence encodes CASSGTGYNEQFF.

This clonotype was detected many times. This sequence joins TRBV5-6 and TRBJ1-2; D unresolved. This CDR3 comprises 13 residues. Per germline, CDR1 SGHDT and CDR2 YYEEEE. Deletions cut 1 base from V and 4 bases from J, with 8 bases between. The CDR3 DNA reads TGTGCCAGCAGCTTGCCCGGAATCTATGGCTACACCTTC. It yields the protein CASSLPGIYGYTF.

This clonotype was counted ten times or more. The rearrangement links TRBV20-1 to TRBJ2-5; D unresolved. This CDR3 has 15 residues. Germline V CDR1 and CDR2: DFQATT, SNEGSKA (reference sequence). Trimming left V 3 bases short and J 5 bases short, with 19 bases between. CDR3 sequence reads: CSARGWEGPGETQYF. The CDR3 DNA is TGCAGTGCTAGGGGGTGGGAAGGCCCCGGGGAGACCCAGTACTTC.

The sample holds many counts of this clonotype. This chain uses TRBV6-5 with TRBJ2-3, with TRBD1 matching over 7 bases. The CDR3 extends over 15 amino acids. With V trimmed by 6 bases and J by 2 bases, 8 bases remained unmatched. Germline CDR1 is MNHEY and CDR2 is SVGAGI. CDR3 region: CASRGGQANTDTQYF. The CDR3 DNA is TGTGCCAGCAGGGGCGGACAGGCAAACACAGATACGCAGTATTTT.

This clonotype was seen repeatedly, ten times or more. The chain recombines TRBV20-1 with TRBJ2-5; D uncertain. The V end was cut by 0 bases, the J end by 5 bases, with 13 bases between. Looked up from germline, CDR1 is DFQATT and CDR2 is SNEGSKA (reference sequence). This CDR3 region has 14 residues. For the CDR3, the DNA is TGCAGTGCTAGAGATTGGGTAGGAAGGGAGACCCAGTACTTC. Encoded protein: CSARDWVGRETQYF.

This clonotype is medium-sized. The rearrangement links TRBV5-1 to TRBJ1-1; TRBD1 agrees at 7 bases. The CDR3 runs to 15 residues. V was clipped by 4 bases and J by 1 base; unmatched bases: 7. Germline V CDR1 and CDR2: SGHRS, YFSETQ. DNA for the CDR3: TGCGCCAGCAGCAAGGATGGGACAGCGAACACTGAAGCTTTCTTT. Amino acids: CASSKDGTANTEAFF.

This clonotype occurred many times. This chain uses TRBV21-1 with TRBJ2-2. TRBV21-1 is flagged as a pseudogene. The length of the CDR3 is 16 residues. CDR3 nucleotide sequence: TGTGCCAGCAGCAAAGAATTCGGACCAAACACCGGGGAGCTGTTTTTT. Its protein is CASSKEFGPNTGELFF.

This clonotype was observed at least ten times. This may be a read error, as it is one base from a much larger clone. The chain has TRBV9 and TRBJ2-5; D call uncertain. The CDR3 spans 12 residues. V lost 3 bases and J lost 4, with 7 bases in between. CDR1 and CDR2 (germline): SGDLS, YYNGEE. CDR3 loop: CASSAIGETQYF. CDR3 sequence (DNA): TGTGCCAGCAGCGCTATCGGAGAGACCCAGTACTTC.

This clonotype was counted ten times or more. The DNA of the CDR3 is TGCGCCAGCAGCTCCCCCGAATCTGGGGCCAACGTCCTGACTTTC. This translates into CASSSPESGANVLTF. V gene TRBV5-1 combines with J gene TRBJ2-6; no reliable D call. Trimming cost V 3 bases and J 1 base, with 8 bases left between them. The germline gives CDR1 SGHRS, CDR2 YFSETQ. The CDR3 sequence is 15 residues long.

This clonotype came up many times. Written as DNA, the CDR3 is TGCGCCAGCACCCTTGGCCGACTAGCGGGAGAGTCTCGGAATGAGCAGTTCTTC. As protein: CASTLGRLAGESRNEQFF. The rearrangement uses TRBV5-1 and TRBJ2-1, with 12 nucleotides matching TRBD2. The CDR3 runs to 18 residues. The trim removed 6 bases at V and 7 bases at J, leaving 17 bases unmatched. Looked up from germline, CDR1 is SGHRS and CDR2 is YFSETQ. The full variable domain, with the rest looked up from reference TRBV5-1 and TRBJ2-1, is KAGVTQTPRYLIKTRGQQVTLSCSPISGHRSVSWYQQTPGQGLQFLFEYFSETQRNKGNFPGRFSGRQFSNSRSEMNVSTLELGDSALYLCASTLGRLAGESRNEQFFGPGTRLTVL.

This clonotype has a handful of counts. CDR3 sequence: CASSSRLAGARYEQYF. CDR3 nucleotide sequence: TGTGCCAGCAGCTCCCGCTTAGCGGGGGCGAGGTACGAGCAGTACTTC. The chain links TRBV7-2 to TRBJ2-7; 9 nucleotides agree with TRBD2. After removal of 4 bases from V and 4 bases from J, the junction contained 11 bases not matched to a gene. This CDR3 comprises 16 residues. The germline gives CDR1 SGHTA, CDR2 FQGNSA.